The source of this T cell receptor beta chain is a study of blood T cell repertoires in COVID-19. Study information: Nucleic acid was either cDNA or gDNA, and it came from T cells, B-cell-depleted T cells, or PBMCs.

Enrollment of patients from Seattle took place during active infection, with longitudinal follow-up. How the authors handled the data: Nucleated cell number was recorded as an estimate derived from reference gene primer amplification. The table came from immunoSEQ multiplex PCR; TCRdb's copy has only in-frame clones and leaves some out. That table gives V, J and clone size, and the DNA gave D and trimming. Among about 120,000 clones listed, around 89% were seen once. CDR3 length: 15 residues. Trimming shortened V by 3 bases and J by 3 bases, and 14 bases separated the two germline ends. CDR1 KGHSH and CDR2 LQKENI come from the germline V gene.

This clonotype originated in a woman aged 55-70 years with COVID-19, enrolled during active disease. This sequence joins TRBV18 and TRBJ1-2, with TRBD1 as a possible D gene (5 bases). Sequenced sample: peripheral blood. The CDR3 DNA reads TGTGCCAGCTCACCTCCCGCGCAGGGCGACTATGGCTACACCTTC. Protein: CASSPPAQGDYGYTF.